This TCR beta chain was captured in a study of blood T cell repertoires in COVID-19. The overall study: Some COVID-19 samples were acute and others convalescent; all came from the United States, Italy and Spain. T cells, B-cell-depleted T cells, or PBMCs supplied cDNA or gDNA.

Clones were read by immunoSEQ multiplex PCR, and TCRdb kept only the in-frame ones, dropping some. The sample lists under 150,000 clones, around three quarters occurring once. The V gene's germline CDR1 is LNHDA and CDR2 SQIVND (reference sequence). The V end lost 1 base, the J end lost 3 bases, and 8 bases lay between the germline ends. The length of the CDR3 is 14 residues. This receptor was identified in a man aged 50-60 years with active or convalescent COVID-19. Sequencing input: peripheral blood. The chain couples TRBV19 to TRBJ2-3; no definite D call. CDR3 in amino acids: CASSIATNTDTQYF. The CDR3 bases are TGTGCCAGTAGTATAGCGACAAATACAGATACGCAGTATTTT.